The 19 T cell receptor beta chains given below trace back to one sample, sequenced in a study. TCRdb re-called the 5' RACE reads through MiXCR, storing one row per CDR3 protein. The data contain approximately 60,000 distinct CDR3 sequences, around 20% of them seen just once; the ten biggest clones take up under 3.5%. Cells sorted as Tregs were CD4+, CD25+ and CD127-/low. Sequencing was performed on tumor-infiltrating Tregs sorted from the breast tumor. All receptors come from a female donor with breast cancer.

This clonotype came up a few times. This chain uses TRBV10-2 with TRBJ2-1, with unresolved D. There are 11 residues in the CDR3. Trimming removed 0 bases from V and 13 bases from J, with 7 bases in between. CDR1 and CDR2 from the germline V gene are WSHSY and SAAADI. The CDR3 protein is CASSESRSQFF. The CDR3 DNA is TGCGCCAGCAGTGAGTCCCGTAGTCAGTTCTTC.

The genes are TRBV28 and TRBJ2-3; the D is unclear. CDR1 is MDHEN, CDR2 SYDVKM, per germline. The CDR3 is 13 residues long. V lost 6 bases to trimming and J lost 2 bases, with 9 bases between them. The CDR3: CASSQKNTDTQYF. CDR3 bases: TGTGCCAGCAGCCAGAAAAACACAGATACGCAGTATTTT.

Note on this clonotype: This sequence may be a read error, since a much larger clone differs from it by one base. The J gene is TRBJ1-2, the V gene TRBV20-1; 10 bases match TRBD1. Germline V gene data show CDR1 as DFQATT and CDR2 as SNEGSKA (reference sequence). Trimming removed 6 bases from V and 4 bases from J; junction bases left unmatched: 8. CDR3 size: 14 residues. Here the CDR3 reads CSAPGTGVSYGYTF. In DNA form, the CDR3 reads TGCAGTGCCCCCGGGACAGGGGTTAGCTATGGCTACACCTTC.

This clonotype has at least ten counts. The rearrangement links TRBV20-1 to TRBJ2-1, with no clear D. Germline values: CDR1 DFQATT, CDR2 SNEGSKA (reference sequence). The CDR3 has 14 amino acids. The V and J ends lost 1 base and 7 bases respectively, with 14 bases between them. CDR3 nucleotide sequence: TGCAGTGCTAGAGGTCCTAGTGTGTTGAATGAGCAGTTCTTC. Protein: CSARGPSVLNEQFF.

This sequence joins TRBV20-1 and TRBJ1-2; D remains ambiguous. The V gene lost 4 bases and the J gene lost 2 bases, with 8 bases spanning the gap. CDR3 length: 12 residues. Germline V gene data show CDR1 as DFQATT and CDR2 as SNEGSKA (reference sequence). Here the CDR3 DNA reads TGCAGTGCTACGGATCAAAACTATGGCTACACCTTC. It codes for CSATDQNYGYTF.

There are a few counts of this clonotype. The V call is TRBV6-5, the J call TRBJ1-4, with a weak D call TRBD1 (5 bases). This CDR3 is built from 15 residues. V gave up 0 bases and J gave up 8 bases, with 13 bases separating them. CDR1 is MNHEY and CDR2 is SVGAGI in the germline V gene. In DNA, the CDR3 is TGTGCCAGCAGTTACTCTCCACAGGAGGGCGAAAAACTGTTTTTT. As protein: CASSYSPQEGEKLFF.

V and J are TRBV5-5 and TRBJ1-1, with D possibly TRBD1 on 6 matching bases. CDR3 size: 14 residues. Trimming left V 0 bases short and J 4 bases short, with 10 bases between. CDR1 and CDR2 from the germline V gene are SGHKS and YYEKEE (reference sequence). The CDR3 spells CASSLETGITEAFF. In DNA form, the CDR3 reads TGTGCCAGCAGCTTGGAAACAGGGATCACTGAAGCTTTCTTT. The entire variable domain, with the rest obtained from reference TRBV5-5 and TRBJ1-1, is as follows: DAGVTQSPTHLIKTRGQQVTLRCSPISGHKSVSWYQQVLGQGPQFIFQYYEKEERGRGNFPDRFSARQFPNYSSELNVNALLLGDSALYLCASSLETGITEAFFGQGTRLTVV.

A remark on this clonotype: A read error is possible here, since a much larger clone lies one base away. The V call is TRBV5-1, the J call TRBJ2-1; TRBD1 aligns across 8 bases. The V gene's germline CDR1 is SGHRS and CDR2 YFSETQ. This CDR3 comprises 14 residues. The V and J ends lost 5 bases and 5 bases, in that order; junction bases with no gene match: 6. CDR3 bases: TGCGCCAGCAGGGGACAGGACGCCCACAATGAGCAGTTCTTC. This translates into CASRGQDAHNEQFF.

This clonotype has just a few counts. This chain joins TRBV4-3 and TRBJ2-1; 8 bases fit TRBD2. Germline CDR1 and CDR2: LGHNA and YSLEER. The CDR3 has 17 residues. With 2 bases clipped from V and 0 bases from J, the junction kept 6 bases outside the gene matches. The CDR3 reads CASSQTSGISSYNEQFF. The CDR3 bases are TGCGCCAGCAGCCAAACTAGCGGCATAAGCTCCTACAATGAGCAGTTCTTC.

This chain uses TRBV3-1 with TRBJ1-6, with D unresolved. The CDR3 loop spans 12 amino acids. The germline gives CDR1 LGHDT, CDR2 YNNKEL (reference sequence). Trimming pared 2 bases from V and 15 bases from J, leaving 11 bases between. CDR3 in DNA: TGTGCCAGCAGCCAAATTTCTCAACTCCTCCACTTT. It specifies CASSQISQLLHF.

The rearrangement links TRBV7-2 to TRBJ2-2, with a tentative D call TRBD2 (7 bases). V was trimmed by 6 bases and J by 6 bases, leaving 14 bases between them. This CDR3 has 14 residues. Germline V lookup: CDR1 SGHTA, CDR2 FQGNSA. The chain's CDR3 is CASRYDGGPGELFF. CDR3 nucleotide sequence: TGTGCCAGCAGATATGACGGGGGGCCCGGGGAGCTGTTTTTT.

The table lists this clonotype with a few counts. The V gene is TRBV27, the J gene TRBJ2-5, with a tentative D call TRBD1 (6 bases). Germline V gene lookup returns CDR1 MNHEY and CDR2 SMNVEV (reference sequence). CDR3 size: 13 residues. Between the trimmed V and J ends, which lost 6 bases and 4 bases, there was a span of 12 bases. The CDR3 sequence: CASRPGQIETQYF. CDR3 nucleotide sequence: TGTGCCAGCAGACCCGGACAGATAGAGACCCAGTACTTC.

This chain joins TRBV3-1 and TRBJ2-5, with D tentatively TRBD2 (6 bases). V gave up 0 bases and J gave up 8 bases, with 16 bases separating them. The germline V gene has CDR1 LGHDT and CDR2 YNNKEL (reference sequence). CDR3 length equals 15 residues. In nucleotides, the CDR3 is TGTGCCAGCAGCCAAGATACGGTGGGAGGAGGAACCCAGTACTTC. Its protein is CASSQDTVGGGTQYF.

The DNA of the CDR3 is TGCAGTGCTAGAGTGGGTAATAGCAATCAGCCCCAGCATTTT. Amino acids: CSARVGNSNQPQHF. The chain combines TRBV20-1 with TRBJ1-5; D is uncertain. The CDR3 spans 14 residues. V was shortened by 1 base and J by 0 bases, with 7 bases between the two germline ends. CDR1 and CDR2 (germline): DFQATT, SNEGSKA (reference sequence).

Comment on this clonotype: At one end, the junction sequence differs from germline, possibly due to a read error. The chain joins TRBV7-2 to TRBJ2-3; tentative D call: TRBD2 (6 bases). Germline-derived CDR1 and CDR2 are SGHTA and FQGNSA. The CDR3 totals 15 residues. In nucleotides, the CDR3 is TGTGCCACCAGCTTAGGGACTTCCTACCCAGATACGCAGTATTTT. Its protein product is CATSLGTSYPDTQYF.

This clonotype was recorded many times. This rearrangement joins TRBV15 to TRBJ1-5, with D maybe TRBD1 (5 bases). V shed 0 bases and J shed 7 bases, with 13 bases lying between them. The germline V gene encodes CDR1 LNHNV and CDR2 YYDKDF (reference sequence). The CDR3 runs to 15 residues. The CDR3 nucleotides are TGTGCCACCAGCAGAGATGGGGGAGTAGACCAGCCCCAGCATTTT. It specifies CATSRDGGVDQPQHF.

This clonotype was counted ten times or more. The rearrangement uses TRBV7-2 and TRBJ2-7; 13 bases fit TRBD2. V lost 6 bases and J lost 0; bases outside the gene matches: 5. CDR1 is SGHTA, CDR2 FQGNSA, per germline. The CDR3 spans 16 residues. The CDR3 loop is CASRPTSGGGSYEQYF. DNA for the CDR3: TGTGCCAGCAGACCTACTAGCGGGGGGGGCTCCTACGAGCAGTACTTC.

This clonotype was counted many times. V is TRBV5-1 and J is TRBJ2-7; unclear D gene. The V gene's germline CDR1 is SGHRS and CDR2 YFSETQ. The CDR3 length is 14 residues. V was shortened by 0 bases and J by 2 bases, with 9 bases between the two germline ends. The CDR3 DNA reads TGCGCCAGCAGCTTGGTGGTCTCTCCCTACGAGCAGTACTTC. Its translation is CASSLVVSPYEQYF.

This clonotype was detected a few times. The chain carries TRBV7-2 and TRBJ1-1; 7 bases are shared with TRBD1. CDR1 is SGHTA, CDR2 FQGNSA, per germline. The CDR3 consists of 14 residues. V shed 4 bases and J 7 bases; nucleotides not matched to a gene: 9. The CDR3 nucleotides are TGTGCCAGCAGCTCCCGACAGGGTAGTATTGAAGCTTTCTTT. Translating gives CASSSRQGSIEAFF.